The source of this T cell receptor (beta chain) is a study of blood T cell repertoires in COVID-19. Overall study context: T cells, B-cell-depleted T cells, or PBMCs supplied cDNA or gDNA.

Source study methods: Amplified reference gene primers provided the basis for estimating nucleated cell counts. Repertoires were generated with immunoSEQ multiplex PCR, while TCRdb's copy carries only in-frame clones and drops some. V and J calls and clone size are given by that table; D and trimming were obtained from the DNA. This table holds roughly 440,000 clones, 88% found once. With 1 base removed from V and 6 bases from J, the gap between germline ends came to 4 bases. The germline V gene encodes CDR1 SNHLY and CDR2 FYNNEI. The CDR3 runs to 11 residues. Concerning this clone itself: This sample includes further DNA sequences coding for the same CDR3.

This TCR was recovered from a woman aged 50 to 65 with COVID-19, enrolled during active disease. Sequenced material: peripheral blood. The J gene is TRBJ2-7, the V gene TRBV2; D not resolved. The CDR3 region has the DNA TGTGCCAGCAGTGAAGGGGCCGAGCAGTACTTC. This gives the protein CASSEGAEQYF.